This T cell receptor beta chain stems from a study of blood T cell repertoires in COVID-19. Only in-frame clones appear in the TCRdb table, and some are missing; sequencing was by immunoSEQ multiplex PCR. Here the sample spans under 100,000 clones, about 90% being singletons. V was shortened by 0 bases and J by 0 bases, with 6 bases between the two germline ends. The CDR3 spans 14 residues. CDR1 and CDR2 (germline): SGHDT, YYEEEE. The sequencing sample was made of peripheral blood. The chain uses TRBV5-6 and TRBJ1-2; no definite D call. The sequence was obtained from a human donor in a cohort sampled during active COVID-19. CDR3 sequence reads: CASSLDTSNYGYTF. CDR3 nucleotide sequence: TGTGCCAGCAGCTTGGACACCTCTAACTATGGCTACACCTTC.